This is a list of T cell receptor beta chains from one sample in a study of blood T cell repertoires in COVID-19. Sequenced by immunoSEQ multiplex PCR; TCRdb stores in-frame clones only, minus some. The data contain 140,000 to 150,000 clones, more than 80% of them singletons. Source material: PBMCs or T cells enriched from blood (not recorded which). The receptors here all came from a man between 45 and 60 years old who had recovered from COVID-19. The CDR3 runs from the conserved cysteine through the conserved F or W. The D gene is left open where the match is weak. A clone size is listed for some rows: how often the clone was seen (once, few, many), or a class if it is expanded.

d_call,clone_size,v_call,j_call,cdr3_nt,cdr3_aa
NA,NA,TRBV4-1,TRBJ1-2,TGCGCCAGCAGCCGAATTCCCGGGGTCCCGTCCGGCGGCTACACCTTC,CASSRIPGVPSGGYTF
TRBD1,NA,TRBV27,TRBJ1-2,TGTGCCAGCAGTTTGGGGGGACAGGGTTATGGCTACACCTTC,CASSLGGQGYGYTF
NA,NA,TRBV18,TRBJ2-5,TGTGCCAGCTCACCCCGGGACATCCAAGAGACCCAGTACTTC,CASSPRDIQETQYF
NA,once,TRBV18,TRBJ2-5,TGTGCCAGCTCACCGACGGGGCAAGAGACCCAGTACTTC,CASSPTGQETQYF
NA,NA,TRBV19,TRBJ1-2,TGTGCCAGTACCTTGGGGGGGCCCGTAGGCTACACCTTC,CASTLGGPVGYTF
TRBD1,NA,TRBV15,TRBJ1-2,TGTGCCACCAGCAGAGACAGGGGGAATAACTATGGCTACACCTTC,CATSRDRGNNYGYTF
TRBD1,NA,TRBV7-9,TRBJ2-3,TGTGCCAGCAGCACAAGACAGGGGGCGCACCCAGATACGCAGTATTTT,CASSTRQGAHPDTQYF
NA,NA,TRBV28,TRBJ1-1,TGTGCCAGCCACGGGTTGAACACTGAAGCTTTCTTT,CASHGLNTEAFF
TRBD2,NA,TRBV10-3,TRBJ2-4,TGTGCCATCAGTGGCCAGATGTCTAGCGGGGGAGAGGGAAACATTCAGTACTTC,CAISGQMSSGGEGNIQYF
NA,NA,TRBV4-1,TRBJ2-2,TGCGCCAGCAGCCTACTGGTTTTGGGGGAGCTGTTTTTT,CASSLLVLGELFF
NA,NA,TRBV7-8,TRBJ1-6,TGTGCCAGCAGCTTAAGGGGGGGAGGTTATAATTCACCCCTCCACTTT,CASSLRGGGYNSPLHF
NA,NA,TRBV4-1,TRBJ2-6,TGCGCCAGCAGCCAACCCGTGACAGGTTTCGGGGCCAACGTCCTGACTTTC,CASSQPVTGFGANVLTF
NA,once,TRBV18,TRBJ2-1,TGTGCCAGCTCCCTCAAGGGGCTCGCAGCCTACAATGAGCAGTTCTTC,CASSLKGLAAYNEQFF
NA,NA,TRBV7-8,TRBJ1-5,TGTGCCAGCAGCCCGGGGTCTACAGGGAATCAGCCCCAGCATTTT,CASSPGSTGNQPQHF
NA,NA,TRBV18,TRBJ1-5,TGTGCCAGCTCACGGGGGGGCGAGGGCAATCAGCCCCAGCATTTT,CASSRGGEGNQPQHF
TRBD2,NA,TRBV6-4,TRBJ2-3,TGTGCCAGCAGTGACGAAGTGGGAGGGCACACAGATACGCAGTATTTT,CASSDEVGGHTDTQYF
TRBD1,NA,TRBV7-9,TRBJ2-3,TGTGCCAGCAATCCGGGACAGGGGTGGGATACGCAGTATTTT,CASNPGQGWDTQYF
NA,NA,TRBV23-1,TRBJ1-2,TGCGCCAGCAGTCAGCAGCCCGGGGAGCGAGGCTACACCTTC,CASSQQPGERGYTF
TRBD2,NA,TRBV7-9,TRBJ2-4,TGTGCCAGCAGCTTAGAACTAGCGGGGGAAATAGCCAAAAACATTCAGTACTTC,CASSLELAGEIAKNIQYF
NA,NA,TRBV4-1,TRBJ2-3,TGCGCCAGCAGCCGAGATAGTGCAGATACGCAGTATTTT,CASSRDSADTQYF
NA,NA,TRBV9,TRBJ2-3,TGTGCCAGCAGCGTAGGGGTTCTAGCATGGCAGTATTTT,CASSVGVLAWQYF
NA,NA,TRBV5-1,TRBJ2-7,TGCGCCAGCAGCTTCTTAACGACAGGTTACGAGCAGTACTTC,CASSFLTTGYEQYF